These T cell receptor beta chains were read from a single sample in a study of cytomegalovirus exposure and HLA in healthy donors. Assay: immunoSEQ multiplex PCR; the TCRdb copy retains only in-frame clones and omits some. The sample consists of some 190,000 clones, approximately 80% of them appearing once. The sample consisted of PBMCs. The receptors here all came from a boy between 2 and 15 years old in good health and CMV-seronegative. CDR3s include the opening cysteine and the closing phenylalanine or tryptophan. D genes are given only for firm matches. Rows give clone size only sometimes, using once, few, many, or a class for an expanded clone.

J,D,V,size,CDR3,DNA
TRBJ1-5,TRBD1,TRBV29-1,.,CSVGTGQGNQPQHF,TGCAGCGTTGGAACTGGACAGGGGAATCAGCCCCAGCATTTT
TRBJ2-2,TRBD2,TRBV27,.,CASSLRRLAGVGELFF,TGTGCCAGCAGTTTACGCCGGCTAGCGGGAGTTGGGGAGCTGTTTTTT
TRBJ2-2,TRBD1,TRBV5-1,.,CASSLVFQWTGVLPGTGELFF,TGCGCCAGCAGCTTGGTGTTTCAATGGACAGGGGTACTTCCGGGCACCGGGGAGCTGTTTTTT
TRBJ2-5,TRBD2,TRBV11-2,.,CASSPRGAEETQYF,TGTGCCAGCAGCCCGCGGGGGGCGGAAGAGACCCAGTACTTC
TRBJ1-2,TRBD1,TRBV4-3,.,CASSQDIDRGYGYTF,TGCGCCAGCAGCCAAGATATTGACAGGGGGTATGGCTACACCTTC
TRBJ2-5,TRBD1,TRBV5-4,.,CASSFGDRETQYF,TGTGCCAGCAGCTTTGGGGACAGAGAGACCCAGTACTTC
TRBJ2-5,TRBD1,TRBV5-8,.,CASTNWDRRKETQYF,TGTGCCAGCACTAATTGGGACAGAAGGAAAGAGACCCAGTACTTC
TRBJ2-7,TRBD2,TRBV4-3,.,CASSPGGERGEQYF,TGCGCCAGCAGCCCGGGAGGGGAGAGGGGCGAGCAGTACTTC
TRBJ2-7,.,TRBV5-4,.,CASSLAAGPYEQYF,TGTGCCAGCAGCTTGGCGGCGGGCCCCTACGAGCAGTACTTC
TRBJ1-4,.,TRBV7-2,.,CASSFGVAEKLFF,TGTGCCAGCAGCTTCGGGGTTGCGGAAAAACTGTTTTTT
TRBJ2-7,.,TRBV6-1,once,CASSWDLAIYEQYF,TGTGCCAGCAGTTGGGACTTAGCCATCTACGAGCAGTACTTC
TRBJ2-3,.,TRBV30,.,CAWSALSTDTQYF,TGTGCCTGGAGTGCGTTAAGCACAGATACGCAGTATTTT
TRBJ2-1,.,TRBV20-1,few,CSAREDYEQFF,TGCAGTGCTAGAGAGGACTATGAGCAGTTCTTC
TRBJ1-5,.,TRBV5-6,.,CASSSPGNQPQHF,TGTGCCAGCAGCTCCCCGGGCAATCAGCCCCAGCATTTT
TRBJ1-1,.,TRBV29-1,.,CSVLQGAEAFF,TGCAGCGTTTTACAGGGAGCTGAAGCTTTCTTT
TRBJ2-1,TRBD2,TRBV9,.,CASSPRTSEYNEQFF,TGTGCCAGCAGCCCCCGGACTAGCGAATACAATGAGCAGTTCTTC
TRBJ1-1,.,TRBV5-4,few,CASSQGIRAEAFF,TGTGCCAGCAGCCAGGGGATTAGGGCTGAAGCTTTCTTT
TRBJ1-5,.,TRBV11-2,.,CASSLDLEQPQHF,TGTGCCAGCAGCTTAGATCTGGAGCAGCCCCAGCATTTT
TRBJ1-4,.,TRBV6-1,.,CASSARPRGTNEKLFF,TGTGCCAGCAGTGCCCGTCCAAGGGGGACTAATGAAAAACTGTTTTTT
TRBJ1-2,.,TRBV28,.,CASSLQGGYGYTF,TGTGCCAGCAGTCTTCAGGGTGGCTATGGCTACACCTTC
TRBJ2-5,.,TRBV5-1,.,CASSLVRVRGAPYQETQYF,TGCGCCAGCAGCTTGGTTCGTGTCCGCGGGGCTCCGTACCAAGAGACCCAGTACTTC
TRBJ1-1,TRBD1,TRBV19,.,CASSISRQGSYAFF,TGTGCCAGTAGTATCTCCAGACAGGGATCCTATGCTTTCTTT
TRBJ2-3,.,TRBV7-8,.,CASSSSTDTQYF,TGTGCCAGCAGCTCTAGCACAGATACGCAGTATTTT
TRBJ2-2,TRBD1,TRBV5-1,.,CASSQGDTGELFF,TGCGCCAGCAGCCAGGGGGATACCGGGGAGCTGTTTTTT
TRBJ2-5,.,TRBV4-3,.,CASSPNQETQYF,TGCGCCAGCAGCCCGAATCAGGAGACCCAGTACTTC
TRBJ2-4,TRBD2,TRBV4-1,.,CASSQDLGGGPNIQYF,TGCGCCAGCAGCCAAGATTTGGGGGGAGGGCCTAACATTCAGTACTTC
TRBJ1-1,TRBD1,TRBV6-5,.,CASSADQGAGEAFF,TGTGCCAGCAGCGCCGATCAGGGGGCCGGGGAAGCTTTCTTT
TRBJ2-5,TRBD2,TRBV7-6,once,CASSFSGRLDETQYF,TGTGCCAGCAGCTTTAGCGGGAGATTGGATGAGACCCAGTACTTC
TRBJ2-7,.,TRBV11-2,.,CASSPPLAGYYEQYF,TGTGCCAGCAGCCCCCCCCTGGCGGGCTACTACGAGCAGTACTTC
TRBJ2-1,.,TRBV19,once,CASSPLTGENYNEQFF,TGTGCCAGTAGTCCGCTGACAGGAGAAAACTACAATGAGCAGTTCTTC
TRBJ2-1,.,TRBV14,.,CASSQYRGGGEQFF,TGTGCCAGCAGCCAATATCGGGGTGGCGGTGAGCAGTTCTTC
TRBJ1-1,.,TRBV7-2,.,CASSLNGSGGNTEAFF,TGTGCCAGCAGCTTAAATGGGTCGGGGGGGAACACTGAAGCTTTCTTT
TRBJ2-3,TRBD2,TRBV7-6,.,CASSSLVGGSTDTQYF,TGTGCCAGCAGCTCCCTAGTGGGGGGGAGCACAGATACGCAGTATTTT
TRBJ2-3,.,TRBV4-3,.,CASSQDGWEASTDTQYF,TGCGCCAGCAGCCAAGATGGGTGGGAGGCTAGCACAGATACGCAGTATTTT
TRBJ2-7,TRBD2,TRBV7-2,few,CASSSPRSGSYEQYF,TGTGCCAGCAGCTCCCCGAGAAGCGGGAGTTACGAGCAGTACTTC
TRBJ2-6,.,TRBV7-9,few,CASSLILPRGANVLTF,TGTGCCAGCAGCTTAATTCTCCCCCGTGGGGCCAACGTCCTGACTTTC
TRBJ1-2,.,TRBV9,.,CASSPRTYNYGYTF,TGTGCCAGCAGCCCCCGGACATATAACTATGGCTACACCTTC
TRBJ1-5,TRBD1,TRBV4-3,.,CASSLDRGGNQPQHF,TGCGCCAGCAGCCTGGACAGGGGTGGCAATCAGCCCCAGCATTTT
TRBJ2-5,TRBD2,TRBV5-1,.,CASSGALAGAQETQYF,TGCGCCAGCAGCGGGGCCCTAGCGGGAGCACAAGAGACCCAGTACTTC
TRBJ1-5,.,TRBV19,.,CASSIRGGSNQPQHF,TGTGCCAGTAGTATCAGGGGCGGGAGCAATCAGCCCCAGCATTTT
TRBJ1-3,.,TRBV4-3,.,CASSQDRPRNTIYF,TGCGCCAGCAGCCAAGACAGGCCCAGGAACACCATATATTTT
TRBJ1-5,TRBD1,TRBV18,.,CASSFDRASNQPQHF,TGTGCCAGCTCATTTGACAGGGCTAGCAATCAGCCCCAGCATTTT
TRBJ1-5,.,TRBV7-8,.,CASSYDRFSPQHF,TGTGCCAGCAGCTACGACAGGTTTAGTCCCCAGCATTTT
TRBJ1-6,TRBD1,TRBV18,.,CASSPGTDNSPLHF,TGTGCCAGCTCACCAGGGACAGATAATTCACCCCTCCACTTT
TRBJ1-2,.,TRBV2,.,CASSTEDGYTF,TGTGCCAGCAGCACTGAAGATGGCTACACCTTC
TRBJ2-1,TRBD2,TRBV5-1,.,CASSPAGGPNEQFF,TGCGCCAGCAGCCCCGCGGGGGGCCCGAATGAGCAGTTCTTC
TRBJ2-5,TRBD2,TRBV4-1,.,CASSQGTSGGRETQYF,TGCGCCAGCAGCCAAGGGACTAGCGGGGGGAGAGAGACCCAGTACTTC
TRBJ1-1,.,TRBV13,once,CASSLTNRGTEAFF,TGTGCCAGCAGCTTGACGAATCGAGGCACTGAAGCTTTCTTT
TRBJ2-2,TRBD2,TRBV25-1,.,CASSELAGGLSRPGELFF,TGTGCCAGCAGTGAACTAGCGGGAGGGCTAAGCCGGCCAGGGGAGCTGTTTTTT
TRBJ2-3,TRBD2,TRBV18,.,CASSPSSGRGTDTQYF,TGTGCCAGCTCACCTTCTAGCGGGAGGGGCACAGATACGCAGTATTTT
TRBJ2-5,.,TRBV6-1,.,CASKGVTETQYF,TGTGCCAGCAAGGGGGTTACAGAGACCCAGTACTTC
TRBJ2-4,TRBD1,TRBV29-1,.,CSVAGQGGTIQYF,TGCAGCGTTGCGGGACAGGGAGGTACCATTCAGTACTTC
TRBJ1-1,.,TRBV14,medium-sized,CASSRSEGKTEAFF,TGTGCCAGCAGCCGGAGCGAGGGCAAAACTGAAGCTTTCTTT
TRBJ1-4,TRBD1,TRBV19,.,CASRNTGGLNEKLFF,TGTGCCAGTAGGAATACAGGGGGCCTTAATGAAAAACTGTTTTTT
TRBJ1-2,TRBD1,TRBV7-9,.,CASSLKGGGQGAYGYTF,TGTGCCAGCAGCTTAAAGGGGGGCGGACAGGGCGCTTATGGCTACACCTTC
TRBJ1-1,.,TRBV5-1,once,CASSPSRTSNTEAFF,TGCGCCAGCAGCCCCTCTCGGACTTCGAACACTGAAGCTTTCTTT
TRBJ2-5,.,TRBV2,.,CASRRGGETQYF,TGTGCCAGCAGGAGGGGGGGGGAGACCCAGTACTTC